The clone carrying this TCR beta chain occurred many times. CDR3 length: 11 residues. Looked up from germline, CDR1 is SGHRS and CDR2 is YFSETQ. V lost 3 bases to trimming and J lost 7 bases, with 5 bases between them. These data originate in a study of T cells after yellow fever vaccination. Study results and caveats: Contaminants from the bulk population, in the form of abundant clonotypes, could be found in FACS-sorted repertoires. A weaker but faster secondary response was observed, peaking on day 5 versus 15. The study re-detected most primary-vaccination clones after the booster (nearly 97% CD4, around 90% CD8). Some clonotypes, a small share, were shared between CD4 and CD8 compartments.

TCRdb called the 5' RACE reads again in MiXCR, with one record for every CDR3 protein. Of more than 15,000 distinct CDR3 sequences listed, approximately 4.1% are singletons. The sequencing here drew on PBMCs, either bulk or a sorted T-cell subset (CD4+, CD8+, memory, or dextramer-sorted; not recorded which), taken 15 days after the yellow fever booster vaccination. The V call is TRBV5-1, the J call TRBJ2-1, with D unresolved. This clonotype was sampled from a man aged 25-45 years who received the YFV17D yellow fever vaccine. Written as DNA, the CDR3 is TGCGCCAGCAGCTCGATTAATGAGCAGTTCTTC. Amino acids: CASSSINEQFF.